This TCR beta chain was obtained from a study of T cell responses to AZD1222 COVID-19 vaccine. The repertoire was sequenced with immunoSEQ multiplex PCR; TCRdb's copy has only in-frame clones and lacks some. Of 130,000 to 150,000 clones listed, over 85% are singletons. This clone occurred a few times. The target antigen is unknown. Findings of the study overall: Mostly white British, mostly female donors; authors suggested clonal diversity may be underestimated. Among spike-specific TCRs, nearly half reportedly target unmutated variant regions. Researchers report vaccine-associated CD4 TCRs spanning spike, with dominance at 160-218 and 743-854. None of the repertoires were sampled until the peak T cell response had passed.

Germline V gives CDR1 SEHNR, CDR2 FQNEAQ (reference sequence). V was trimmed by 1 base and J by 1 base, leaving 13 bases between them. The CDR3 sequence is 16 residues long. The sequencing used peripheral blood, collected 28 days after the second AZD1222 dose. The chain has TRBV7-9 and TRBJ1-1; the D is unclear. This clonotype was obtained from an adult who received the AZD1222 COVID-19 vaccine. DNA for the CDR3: TGTGCCAGCAGCTTAGTGCGGGGAGTAAAGAACACTGAAGCTTTCTTT. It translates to CASSLVRGVKNTEAFF. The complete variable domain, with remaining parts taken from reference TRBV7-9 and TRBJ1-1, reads DTGVSQNPRHKITKRGQNVTFRCDPISEHNRLYWYRQTLGQGPEFLTYFQNEAQLEKSRLLSDRFSAERPKGSFSTLEIQRTEQGDSAMYLCASSLVRGVKNTEAFFGQGTRLTVV.